This T cell receptor beta chain was recorded in a study of patients and donors after allogeneic stem cell transplantation. In TCRdb, the RT-PCR reads were re-called with MiXCR into one record per CDR3 protein. Of about 150,000 distinct CDR3 sequences listed, about a third are singletons. Looked up from germline, CDR1 is MNHEY and CDR2 is SVGEGT. The CDR3 is made up of 12 amino acids. V shed 2 bases and J shed 6 bases, with 5 bases lying between them. The specimen was blood, either unsorted or a sorted T cell fraction (not recorded which). The V call is TRBV6-2 or TRBV6-3, the J call TRBJ1-5; D is ambiguous. The TCR sequence derives from a human donor who was either an allogeneic HSCT recipient or a stem cell or donor lymphocyte infusion donor (not recorded which). It is not recorded whose cells these are; they may come from a transplant donor. In DNA form, the CDR3 reads TGTGCCAGCAGTTACCGTACTCAGCCCCAGCATTTT. Translating gives CASSYRTQPQHF.